Listed below are T cell receptor beta chains from one sample, sequenced in a study of cytomegalovirus exposure and HLA in healthy donors. Clones were sequenced by immunoSEQ multiplex PCR, and TCRdb holds only the in-frame ones, with some missing. The sample yields 78,000 or so clones, about four fifths seen once. The sample consisted of PBMCs. All receptors derive from a woman aged 45-59 years in good health and CMV-seronegative. Each CDR3 is given with its conserved first and last residue. The order of the fields is clone size, J gene, D gene, V gene, CDR3 DNA, CDR3 protein. The D gene is left open where the match is weak. Expanded clones are given a class, and other clones once, few, many or no size at all.

clone_size: NA; j_call: TRBJ2-7; d_call: TRBD1; v_call: TRBV4-1; cdr3_nt: TGCGCCAGCAGCCAGCCCGAGGACAGGGGTACCTACGAGCAGTACTTC; cdr3_aa: CASSQPEDRGTYEQYF
clone_size: NA; j_call: TRBJ2-3; d_call: NA; v_call: TRBV6-5; cdr3_nt: TGTGCCAGCAGTTACTCCGCGGAGGTGGCGCAGTATTTT; cdr3_aa: CASSYSAEVAQYF
clone_size: NA; j_call: TRBJ1-2; d_call: NA; v_call: TRBV27; cdr3_nt: TGTGCCAGCAGTTTATCCCCAGGGAATAACTATGGCTACACCTTC; cdr3_aa: CASSLSPGNNYGYTF
clone_size: NA; j_call: TRBJ1-5; d_call: NA; v_call: TRBV27; cdr3_nt: TGTGCCAGCAGTTTGGAGTGGCCGGATAGCAATCAGCCCCAGCATTTT; cdr3_aa: CASSLEWPDSNQPQHF
clone_size: NA; j_call: TRBJ2-5; d_call: NA; v_call: TRBV28; cdr3_nt: TGTGCCAGCAGTTTCCTGCGGGATACACAAGAGACCCAGTACTTC; cdr3_aa: CASSFLRDTQETQYF
clone_size: few; j_call: TRBJ1-1; d_call: NA; v_call: TRBV5-1; cdr3_nt: TGCGCCAGCAGCCCCAGTGGGAACACTGAAGCTTTCTTT; cdr3_aa: CASSPSGNTEAFF
clone_size: NA; j_call: TRBJ2-5; d_call: TRBD2; v_call: TRBV7-6; cdr3_nt: TGTGCCAGCAGCTCCCGTCTAGCGGGGAGGGAAGAGACCCAGTACTTC; cdr3_aa: CASSSRLAGREETQYF
clone_size: NA; j_call: TRBJ1-1; d_call: TRBD1; v_call: TRBV9; cdr3_nt: TGTGCCAGCAGCCCCCAAATAAAAGACAGGGTGAACACTGAAGCTTTCTTT; cdr3_aa: CASSPQIKDRVNTEAFF
clone_size: NA; j_call: TRBJ1-2; d_call: TRBD1; v_call: TRBV2; cdr3_nt: TGTGCCAGCAGTGCCCGGGACAGGGGGGGATTAGCTAACTATGGCTACACCTTC; cdr3_aa: CASSARDRGGLANYGYTF
clone_size: NA; j_call: TRBJ2-6; d_call: TRBD2; v_call: TRBV15; cdr3_nt: TGTGCCACCAGCAGAGATCTCATGTCGGGGGGGCAGGGCTCTGGGGCCAACGTCCTGACTTTC; cdr3_aa: CATSRDLMSGGQGSGANVLTF
clone_size: NA; j_call: TRBJ1-1; d_call: NA; v_call: TRBV9; cdr3_nt: TGTGCCAGCAGCGCCAGGATGAACACTGAAGCTTTCTTT; cdr3_aa: CASSARMNTEAFF
clone_size: NA; j_call: TRBJ1-6; d_call: TRBD1; v_call: TRBV5-1; cdr3_nt: TGCGCCAGCAGCTCATCTCCGGGACAGGGCCCTTTCTCCTATAATTCACCCCTCCACTTT; cdr3_aa: CASSSSPGQGPFSYNSPLHF
clone_size: NA; j_call: TRBJ1-2; d_call: NA; v_call: TRBV7-2; cdr3_nt: TGTGCCAGCAGCTTAGAGCACAGAAACTATGGCTACACCTTC; cdr3_aa: CASSLEHRNYGYTF
clone_size: NA; j_call: TRBJ2-7; d_call: TRBD2; v_call: TRBV4-1; cdr3_nt: TGCGCCAGCAGCCCAACCGTGAGTTCTTCGGCGGGAGTACCCTACGAGCAGTACTTC; cdr3_aa: CASSPTVSSSAGVPYEQYF
clone_size: NA; j_call: TRBJ2-3; d_call: TRBD2; v_call: TRBV5-6; cdr3_nt: TGTGCCAGCAGTTTTAGCGGGGGATCCGCAGATACGCAGTATTTT; cdr3_aa: CASSFSGGSADTQYF
clone_size: once; j_call: TRBJ2-2; d_call: TRBD2; v_call: TRBV18; cdr3_nt: TGTGCCAGCTCACCGATGTGGCGGGAGGACACCGGGGAGCTGTTTTTT; cdr3_aa: CASSPMWREDTGELFF
clone_size: NA; j_call: TRBJ1-2; d_call: NA; v_call: TRBV6-5; cdr3_nt: TGTGCCAGCAGGCCTCAGGGTTTGGGTGGCTACACCTTC; cdr3_aa: CASRPQGLGGYTF
clone_size: NA; j_call: TRBJ2-4; d_call: TRBD1; v_call: TRBV6-1; cdr3_nt: TGTGCCAGCAGTGTCGACAGGGGCGCTAAATCGGCCAAAAACATTCAGTACTTC; cdr3_aa: CASSVDRGAKSAKNIQYF
clone_size: NA; j_call: TRBJ2-4; d_call: NA; v_call: TRBV30; cdr3_nt: TGTGCCTGGAGCCCCGGGGACATTCAGTACTTC; cdr3_aa: CAWSPGDIQYF
clone_size: NA; j_call: TRBJ2-2; d_call: TRBD1; v_call: TRBV28; cdr3_nt: TGTGCCAGCAGTTCCCCAGGGGGCTCCACCGGGGAGCTGTTTTTT; cdr3_aa: CASSSPGGSTGELFF
clone_size: NA; j_call: TRBJ2-3; d_call: NA; v_call: TRBV6-5; cdr3_nt: TGTGCCAGCAGTTACTCTGACACGACAGATACGCAGTATTTT; cdr3_aa: CASSYSDTTDTQYF
clone_size: NA; j_call: TRBJ2-7; d_call: TRBD2; v_call: TRBV2; cdr3_nt: TGTGCCAGCAGTGTGAGCGGGGTGGGGGAGCAGTACTTC; cdr3_aa: CASSVSGVGEQYF
clone_size: NA; j_call: TRBJ2-3; d_call: TRBD2; v_call: TRBV6-5; cdr3_nt: TGTGCCAGCAGTTATTTTTGGGGGGGAAACACAGATACGCAGTATTTT; cdr3_aa: CASSYFWGGNTDTQYF
clone_size: NA; j_call: TRBJ2-7; d_call: TRBD2; v_call: TRBV5-6; cdr3_nt: TGTGCCAGCAGCGGGAGGACTAGCGGCCCGTACAACGAGCAGTACTTC; cdr3_aa: CASSGRTSGPYNEQYF
clone_size: NA; j_call: TRBJ2-5; d_call: TRBD2; v_call: TRBV9; cdr3_nt: TGTGCCAGCAGCTCAGCGGGGGGGCGATCAGAGACCCAGTACTTC; cdr3_aa: CASSSAGGRSETQYF
clone_size: NA; j_call: TRBJ1-4; d_call: TRBD1; v_call: TRBV19; cdr3_nt: TGTGCCAGTAGCCCGCCGGACAGGGTTAATGAAAAACTGTTTTTT; cdr3_aa: CASSPPDRVNEKLFF
clone_size: NA; j_call: TRBJ2-2; d_call: TRBD1; v_call: TRBV9; cdr3_nt: TGTGCCAGCAGTGAGGGGGGGACAGGGCGAGTCGTCCGGGAGCTGTTTTTT; cdr3_aa: CASSEGGTGRVVRELFF
clone_size: NA; j_call: TRBJ2-2; d_call: TRBD1; v_call: TRBV6-1; cdr3_nt: TGTGCCAGTCTGACCGGACAGGGCGCGATCGGGGAGCTGTTTTTT; cdr3_aa: CASLTGQGAIGELFF
clone_size: NA; j_call: TRBJ2-1; d_call: NA; v_call: TRBV5-8; cdr3_nt: TGTGCCAGCCACTCCCTCCGCTCCTACAATGAGCAGTTCTTC; cdr3_aa: CASHSLRSYNEQFF
clone_size: NA; j_call: TRBJ1-1; d_call: TRBD1; v_call: TRBV4-1; cdr3_nt: TGCGCCAGCAGCCCAGAGGGGACAGAAAGGTATTACATGAACACTGAAGCTTTCTTT; cdr3_aa: CASSPEGTERYYMNTEAFF
clone_size: NA; j_call: TRBJ1-2; d_call: TRBD1; v_call: TRBV28; cdr3_nt: TGTGCCAGCAGTGTCCCGGGACAGGGTATAGGTGGCTACACCTTC; cdr3_aa: CASSVPGQGIGGYTF
clone_size: NA; j_call: TRBJ2-1; d_call: TRBD2; v_call: TRBV7-3; cdr3_nt: TGTGCCAGCAGCTTAAAGGGTACTAGCGGGGTCAATGAGCAGTTCTTC; cdr3_aa: CASSLKGTSGVNEQFF
clone_size: NA; j_call: TRBJ2-6; d_call: NA; v_call: TRBV27; cdr3_nt: TGTGCCAGCAGTTTACAGGCGGGACCTAGCTCTGGGGCCAACGTCCTGACTTTC; cdr3_aa: CASSLQAGPSSGANVLTF
clone_size: NA; j_call: TRBJ2-1; d_call: NA; v_call: TRBV12-5; cdr3_nt: TGTGCTAGTGGTTTGGACAGCTCCTACAATGAGCAGTTCTTC; cdr3_aa: CASGLDSSYNEQFF
clone_size: NA; j_call: TRBJ2-3; d_call: TRBD2; v_call: TRBV5-6; cdr3_nt: TGTGCCAGCAGCTTACAGCGGGGGGATACGCAGTATTTT; cdr3_aa: CASSLQRGDTQYF
clone_size: NA; j_call: TRBJ1-5; d_call: TRBD1; v_call: TRBV7-2; cdr3_nt: TGTGCCAGCAGTCGATGGACAGGGAGAGACCAGCCCCAGCATTTT; cdr3_aa: CASSRWTGRDQPQHF
clone_size: NA; j_call: TRBJ2-7; d_call: TRBD2; v_call: TRBV7-6; cdr3_nt: TGTGCCAGCAGCTTGACTAGCGGGAGCTTACGCTACGAGCAGTACTTC; cdr3_aa: CASSLTSGSLRYEQYF
clone_size: NA; j_call: TRBJ1-5; d_call: TRBD1; v_call: TRBV5-1; cdr3_nt: TGCGCCAGCAGTACAGGGGGCAATCAGCCCCAGCATTTT; cdr3_aa: CASSTGGNQPQHF
clone_size: NA; j_call: TRBJ2-7; d_call: NA; v_call: TRBV29-1; cdr3_nt: TGCAGCGTAGGGACAATTAGCTACGAGCAGTACTTC; cdr3_aa: CSVGTISYEQYF
clone_size: NA; j_call: TRBJ2-2; d_call: NA; v_call: TRBV7-7; cdr3_nt: TGTGCTAGCAGCTCGACTGCGGGAACCGGGGAGCTGTTTTTT; cdr3_aa: CASSSTAGTGELFF
clone_size: NA; j_call: TRBJ1-2; d_call: NA; v_call: TRBV2; cdr3_nt: TGTGCCAGCAGAGGGGCAGATAGCGGCTATGGCTACACCTTC; cdr3_aa: CASRGADSGYGYTF
clone_size: few; j_call: TRBJ2-7; d_call: TRBD2; v_call: TRBV19; cdr3_nt: TGTGCCAGTAAGCCGGGACTAGACTCCTACGAGCAGTACTTC; cdr3_aa: CASKPGLDSYEQYF
clone_size: NA; j_call: TRBJ1-4; d_call: NA; v_call: TRBV5-1; cdr3_nt: TGCGCCAGCAGCTCGCTATCAGGGCTGACTAATGAAAAACTGTTTTTT; cdr3_aa: CASSSLSGLTNEKLFF
clone_size: once; j_call: TRBJ2-5; d_call: TRBD1; v_call: TRBV9; cdr3_nt: TGTGCCAGCAGCGGGCGCGACAGGGGTAGAAACCAAGAGACCCAGTACTTC; cdr3_aa: CASSGRDRGRNQETQYF
clone_size: few; j_call: TRBJ1-5; d_call: NA; v_call: TRBV10-3; cdr3_nt: TGTGCCATCACCCCGGGACAAGGGGGAGCTATAGGCAATCAGCCCCAGCATTTT; cdr3_aa: CAITPGQGGAIGNQPQHF
clone_size: NA; j_call: TRBJ2-3; d_call: TRBD2; v_call: TRBV30; cdr3_nt: TGTGCCTGGACACTAGCGGGGGTGAGCACAGATACGCAGTATTTT; cdr3_aa: CAWTLAGVSTDTQYF
clone_size: NA; j_call: TRBJ2-1; d_call: NA; v_call: TRBV4-2; cdr3_nt: TGTGCCAGCAGCCAAACTGGGACACCTAACTACAATGAGCAGTTCTTC; cdr3_aa: CASSQTGTPNYNEQFF
clone_size: once; j_call: TRBJ1-5; d_call: NA; v_call: TRBV5-1; cdr3_nt: TGCGCCAGCAGCTTGGGGCAGGGTAGCAATCAGCCCCAGCATTTT; cdr3_aa: CASSLGQGSNQPQHF
clone_size: NA; j_call: TRBJ1-1; d_call: NA; v_call: TRBV7-9; cdr3_nt: TGTGCCAGCAGCTTAGAGTTGGAGAATGAAGCTTTCTTT; cdr3_aa: CASSLELENEAFF
clone_size: NA; j_call: TRBJ2-7; d_call: NA; v_call: TRBV28; cdr3_nt: TGTGCCAGCAGGGTGGACACTTCCTACGAGCAGTACTTC; cdr3_aa: CASRVDTSYEQYF
clone_size: NA; j_call: TRBJ2-5; d_call: NA; v_call: TRBV7-7; cdr3_nt: TGTGCTAGCAGCTTATCGGGGACTCAAGAGACCCAGTACTTC; cdr3_aa: CASSLSGTQETQYF
clone_size: NA; j_call: TRBJ1-3; d_call: TRBD1; v_call: TRBV28; cdr3_nt: TGTGCCAGCAGTACAGGGGCCTTCTCTGGAAACACCATATATTTT; cdr3_aa: CASSTGAFSGNTIYF
clone_size: NA; j_call: TRBJ1-2; d_call: NA; v_call: TRBV18; cdr3_nt: TGTGCCAGCTGGGGAGGGCTCGCTAACTATGGCTACACCTTC; cdr3_aa: CASWGGLANYGYTF
clone_size: NA; j_call: TRBJ2-1; d_call: TRBD2; v_call: TRBV2; cdr3_nt: TGTGCCAGCTCTCGGATAGCGGGAGTTTACAATGAGCAGTTCTTC; cdr3_aa: CASSRIAGVYNEQFF
clone_size: once; j_call: TRBJ1-5; d_call: NA; v_call: TRBV6-5; cdr3_nt: TGTGCCAGCACCCAAGGTCGGGGTCAGCCCCAGCATTTT; cdr3_aa: CASTQGRGQPQHF
clone_size: few; j_call: TRBJ1-4; d_call: NA; v_call: TRBV2; cdr3_nt: TGTGCCAGCCGACAGAGCCCTATTAATGAAAAACTGTTTTTT; cdr3_aa: CASRQSPINEKLFF
clone_size: NA; j_call: TRBJ1-1; d_call: NA; v_call: TRBV28; cdr3_nt: TGTGCCAGCAGGGACGGGGGGCCTCACACTGAAGCTTTCTTT; cdr3_aa: CASRDGGPHTEAFF
clone_size: NA; j_call: TRBJ2-2; d_call: NA; v_call: TRBV5-6; cdr3_nt: TGTGCCAGCAGCTTGGGGACAGCGAACACCGGGGAGCTGTTTTTT; cdr3_aa: CASSLGTANTGELFF
clone_size: NA; j_call: TRBJ1-6; d_call: NA; v_call: TRBV7-5; cdr3_nt: TGTGCCAGAAGCCGGGCGGGACAGGGTCGTTCCTATAATTCACCCCTCCACTTT; cdr3_aa: CARSRAGQGRSYNSPLHF
clone_size: NA; j_call: TRBJ2-6; d_call: TRBD1; v_call: TRBV29-1; cdr3_nt: TGCAGCGTTCCTAAAATACAGCCCAGGACAGGGGGCGCCCCGTCATCTGGGGCCAACGTCCTGACTTTC; cdr3_aa: CSVPKIQPRTGGAPSSGANVLTF